This T cell receptor beta chain was found in a study of control samples from healthy donors and cancer patients. The assay was immunoSEQ multiplex PCR, and TCRdb's table has in-frame clones only and misses some. Altogether approximately 94,000 clones are present, more than 75% being singletons, with the ten largest covering over 15%. This clone occurred once. The CDR3 has 15 amino acids. V was shortened by 6 bases and J by 9 bases, with 21 bases between the two germline ends. Germline V lookup: CDR1 SNHLY, CDR2 FYNNEI. The chain carries TRBV2 and TRBJ1-5; D possibly corresponds to TRBD1 (6 bases). This TCR came from a woman aged 50 to 60 in good health. The sample was blood. This CDR3 is CASSGDRSHVGPQHF. The DNA for the CDR3 is TGTGCCAGCAGCGGCGACAGGTCCCACGTAGGGCCCCAGCATTTT.